These 19 T cell receptor beta chains were all obtained from the same sample, sequenced in a study of long-term antiretroviral therapy in people with HIV. At survey level, the immunoSEQ assay was run in its v3.0 version. Method: immunoSEQ multiplex PCR; TCRdb's copy keeps in-frame clones and lacks some. The data contain around 15,000 clones, around 96% of them singletons. The sequences come from unsorted PBMCs, collected around 10 years after starting antiretroviral therapy. The receptor set was obtained from a man aged 25-40 years with HIV.

This rearrangement joins TRBV2 to TRBJ2-1, with D uncertain. The germline V gene has CDR1 SNHLY and CDR2 FYNNEI. CDR3 length equals 15 residues. Trimming shortened V by 4 bases and J by 0 bases, and 10 bases separated the two germline ends. The CDR3, as DNA: TGTGCCAGCAGTGGGTATTACAGCTCCTACAATGAGCAGTTCTTC. This sequence encodes CASSGYYSSYNEQFF.

The chain is built from TRBV2 and TRBJ1-6; perhaps TRBD1 as D (5 bases). Per the germline V gene, CDR1 is SNHLY and CDR2 is FYNNEI. The CDR3 totals 14 residues. V was shortened by 8 bases and J by 5 bases, with 13 bases between the two germline ends. In nucleotides, the CDR3 is TGTGCCAGCCGCAACCAGGGAGATAATTCACCCCTCCACTTT. Its translation: CASRNQGDNSPLHF. Based on the CDR3 plus reference TRBV2 and TRBJ1-6, the full variable domain is EPEVTQTPSHQVTQMGQEVILRCVPISNHLYFYWYRQILGQKVEFLVSFYNNEISEKSEIFDDQFSVERPDGSNFTLKIRSTKLEDSAMYFCASRNQGDNSPLHFGNGTRLTVT.

CDR3 amino acids: CASSLDGGNSPLHF. As DNA, the CDR3 is TGTGCCAGCAGCTTAGATGGGGGAAATTCACCCCTCCACTTT. V gene TRBV7-2 combines with J gene TRBJ1-6; TRBD1 might be the D (5 bases). Germline lookup yields CDR1 SGHTA and CDR2 FQGNSA. The CDR3 runs to 14 residues. V lost 1 base and J lost 7, with 8 bases in between. Filled out from reference TRBV7-2 and TRBJ1-6, the complete variable domain reads GAGVSQSPSNKVTEKGKDVELRCDPISGHTALYWYRQSLGQGLEFLIYFQGNSAPDKSGLPSDRFSAERTGGSVSTLTIQRTQQEDSAVYLCASSLDGGNSPLHFGNGTRLTVT.

V and J are TRBV27 and TRBJ2-7, with D possibly being TRBD1 (6 bases). The CDR3 totals 13 residues. Trimming removed 3 bases at V and 3 bases at J, with 9 bases between. Germline CDR1 reads MNHEY; CDR2 reads SMNVEV (reference sequence). The CDR3 DNA reads TGTGCCAGCAGTTTTAACAGGGACTACGAGCAGTACTTC. Translating it yields CASSFNRDYEQYF.

The V gene is TRBV12-5, the J gene TRBJ1-1; tentative D call: TRBD1 (6 bases). The germline V gene encodes CDR1 LGHNT and CDR2 FRNRAP. This CDR3 is built from 14 residues. V was clipped by 3 bases and J by 10 bases, with 18 bases between them. The CDR3 loop is CASGLGDNLQGAFF. As DNA, the CDR3 is TGTGCTAGTGGTTTAGGGGACAACCTTCAGGGAGCTTTCTTT.

This sequence joins TRBV11-2 and TRBJ2-2; D uncertain. CDR3 length: 13 residues. Germline V gene sequence: CDR1 SGHAT, CDR2 FQNNGV. V lost 5 bases to trimming and J lost 6 bases, with 10 bases between them. The CDR3 here is CASSLPGPGELFF. DNA for the CDR3: TGTGCCAGCAGCCTCCCTGGGCCCGGGGAGCTGTTTTTT.

V and J are TRBV19 and TRBJ1-2; D gene uncertain. V shed 11 bases and J shed 1 base, with 11 bases lying between them. Germline V gene data show CDR1 as LNHDA and CDR2 as SQIVND (reference sequence). The CDR3 consists of 12 residues. The CDR3: CASTEGNYGYTF. The CDR3 DNA reads as TGTGCCTCTACCGAGGGTAACTATGGCTACACCTTC.

This chain connects TRBV6-1 to TRBJ2-2, with TRBD1 matching over 8 bases. The CDR3 covers 14 residues. Germline-derived CDR1 and CDR2 are MNHNS and SASEGT. V dropped 4 bases and J dropped 7; count of bases not matched to a gene: 5. This chain's CDR3 is CASSAGQGGGELFF. In DNA form, the CDR3 reads TGTGCCAGCAGTGCCGGACAGGGCGGCGGGGAGCTGTTTTTT.

The chain carries TRBV4-2 and TRBJ2-3; no clear D gene. The CDR3 is 13 residues long. The germline CDR1 and CDR2 sequences are LGHNA and YNFKEQ. Deletions cut 0 bases from V and 12 bases from J, with 13 bases between. CDR3 in amino acids: CASSQEPRAPQYF. The CDR3 DNA sequence: TGTGCCAGCAGCCAAGAACCCCGGGCCCCTCAGTATTTT.

The V and J genes are TRBV11-2 and TRBJ2-7; no clear D. The V end lost 5 bases, the J end lost 3 bases, and 8 bases lay between the germline ends. Germline values: CDR1 SGHAT, CDR2 FQNNGV. The CDR3 is made up of 12 amino acids. CDR3 amino acids: CASSPRFYEQYF. The CDR3 DNA is TGTGCCAGCAGCCCTCGTTTCTACGAGCAGTACTTC.

This clone turned up a few times. The same CDR3 can be traced to other DNA sequences in this sample. This rearrangement joins TRBV6-4 to TRBJ2-3, with a weak D call TRBD2 (6 bases). Trimming pared 3 bases from V and 0 bases from J, leaving 7 bases between. The germline gives CDR1 MRHNA, CDR2 SNTAGT. The CDR3 is 14 amino acids. In DNA form, the CDR3 reads TGTGCCAGCAGTGAACGGGGGAGCACAGATACGCAGTATTTT. This sequence encodes CASSERGSTDTQYF.

The rearrangement joins TRBV19 to TRBJ1-2; D possibly corresponds to TRBD1 (5 bases). This CDR3 has 13 residues. V lost 5 bases to trimming and J lost 2 bases, with 9 bases between them. Germline V CDR1 and CDR2: LNHDA, SQIVND (reference sequence). CDR3 protein: CASSQGVNYGYTF. The CDR3 nucleotides read TGTGCCAGTAGTCAGGGAGTAAACTATGGCTACACCTTC.

V usage is TRBV5-6 and J usage is TRBJ1-2, with 10 bases fitting TRBD1. CDR1 SGHDT and CDR2 YYEEEE come from the germline V gene. Unmatched junction bases numbered 6, after V lost 3 bases and J lost 7 bases. The CDR3 loop spans 14 amino acids. CDR3 sequence: CASSSPGQGSGYTF. The CDR3 DNA reads TGTGCCAGCAGCTCCCCGGGACAGGGGTCTGGCTACACCTTC.

This CDR3 is CASSLGLREQFF. The CDR3 DNA follows: TGTGCCAGCAGCTTAGGTTTGAGGGAGCAGTTCTTC. The chain couples TRBV7-8 to TRBJ2-1, with D hard to call. The CDR3 has 12 residues. The germline V gene encodes CDR1 SGHVS and CDR2 FQNEAQ. The ends were cut back, 1 base at V and 10 bases at J, with 8 bases in the middle.

The V and J genes are TRBV7-2 and TRBJ2-3; 8 nucleotides match TRBD2. Germline V gene lookup returns CDR1 SGHTA and CDR2 FQGNSA. The CDR3 length is 19 residues. V shed 5 bases and J 6 bases; nucleotides not matched to a gene: 22. CDR3: CASSIVGRGVAAGSDTQYF. In DNA form, the CDR3 reads TGTGCCAGCAGCATAGTAGGGCGGGGGGTAGCAGCGGGGTCTGATACGCAGTATTTT. Full variable domain (remainder filled in from reference TRBV7-2 and TRBJ2-3): GAGVSQSPSNKVTEKGKDVELRCDPISGHTALYWYRQSLGQGLEFLIYFQGNSAPDKSGLPSDRFSAERTGGSVSTLTIQRTQQEDSAVYLCASSIVGRGVAAGSDTQYFGPGTRLTVL.

Here the CDR3 reads CASSLGVGMGGETQYF. CDR3 nucleotides: TGTGCCAGCAGCTTAGGTGTCGGTATGGGGGGAGAGACCCAGTACTTC. The rearrangement links TRBV7-2 to TRBJ2-5; TRBD2 is a possible D gene (6 bases). The CDR3 runs 16 residues. V lost 1 base and J lost 4, with 16 bases in between. Germline V CDR1 and CDR2: SGHTA, FQGNSA.

The V and J genes are TRBV25-1 and TRBJ2-2; D not certain. V lost 1 base and J lost 0, with 9 bases in between. This CDR3 has 16 residues. The germline CDR1 and CDR2 sequences are MGHDK and SYGVNS. The CDR3 bases are TGTGCCAGCAGTGAATTGAAAGGGTCGAACACCGGGGAGCTGTTTTTT. This codes for CASSELKGSNTGELFF.

This chain connects TRBV6-4 to TRBJ2-1, with 14 bases aligning to TRBD2. V trimming: 4 bases; J trimming: 4 bases; junction bases outside the gene matches: 0. The CDR3 has 15 residues. Germline V gene sequence: CDR1 MRHNA, CDR2 SNTAGT. CDR3 in amino acids: CASSGTSGGYNEQFF. The CDR3 nucleotides read TGTGCCAGCAGTGGGACTAGCGGGGGGTACAATGAGCAGTTCTTC.

The chain links TRBV5-6 to TRBJ1-2, with 9 positions matching TRBD1. V shed 4 bases, J shed 5 bases, and the junction held 9 bases outside the gene matches. The CDR3 is made up of 15 amino acids. The germline V gene encodes CDR1 SGHDT and CDR2 YYEEEE. In DNA form, the CDR3 reads TGTGCCAGCAGCCAGGGACAGGGAAAATGGTATGGCTACACCTTC. Encoded protein: CASSQGQGKWYGYTF.